This TCR beta chain derives from a study of patients and donors after allogeneic stem cell transplantation. V shed 6 bases and J 8 bases; nucleotides not matched to a gene: 9. This CDR3 region has 13 residues. The V gene's germline CDR1 is MNHEY and CDR2 SVGEGT. In its sample, this clonotype was seen a few times. TCRdb called the RT-PCR reads again in MiXCR, with one record for every CDR3 protein. The repertoire consists of about 15,000 distinct CDR3 sequences, with under 35% occurring once and the leading ten covering around 39%. Sequencing was carried out using blood, either unsorted or a sorted T cell fraction (not recorded which). This TCR was sampled from a human donor who was either an allogeneic HSCT recipient or a stem cell or donor lymphocyte infusion donor (not recorded which). It is not recorded whose cells these are; they may come from a transplant donor. This chain links TRBV6-2 or TRBV6-3 with TRBJ1-2, with 7 bases aligning to TRBD1. The CDR3 bases are TGTGCCAGCAGGGTCGCGACAGGGTCGGGCTACACCTTC. Its protein is CASRVATGSGYTF.